The clone carrying this T cell receptor beta chain was seen once. This same CDR3 is encoded by further DNA sequences in the sample. The data were obtained in a study of blood T cell repertoires in COVID-19. Study context: Both acute and convalescent COVID-19 samples were obtained from the United States, Italy and Spain. Nucleic acid was either cDNA or gDNA, and it came from T cells, B-cell-depleted T cells, or PBMCs.

Clinical histories supplied by participants themselves formed the basis of cohort assignment. The germline V and J ends were trimmed by 0 bases and 7 bases, with 6 bases remaining between them. This CDR3 spans 12 amino acids. Per the germline V gene, CDR1 is LGHDT and CDR2 is YNNKEL (reference sequence). Only in-frame clones appear in the TCRdb table, and some are missing; sequencing was by immunoSEQ multiplex PCR. The sample shows a few hundred thousand clones, 70% to 90% of them seen only once. Sequencing input: PBMCs or T cells enriched from blood (not recorded which). The sequence was obtained from a woman aged 25 to 39 who had recovered from COVID-19. The V gene is TRBV3-1 (or the pseudogene TRBV3-2), the J gene TRBJ1-2; D is ambiguous. In nucleotides, the CDR3 is TGTGCCAGCAGCCAAGACCAGGCTGGCTACACCTTC. Residues: CASSQDQAGYTF.